The clone carrying this TCR beta chain was found once. No antigen is known for it. The CDR3 has 13 residues. The germline V gene has CDR1 SNHLY and CDR2 FYNNEI. The germline V and J ends were trimmed by 3 bases and 9 bases, with 15 bases remaining between them. The data were obtained in a study of T cells in Graves' hyperthyroidism and ophthalmopathy. Broader study findings: The model's output predicted ophthalmopathy at a median of about 6.5 months prior to onset.

RNA transcripts gave rise to amplified TCR beta CDR3 regions. The study used the HTBI primer set for a first-round RT-PCR of the TCR CDR3. MiXCR, applied by TCRdb to the multiplex PCR reads, yields one record per CDR3 protein. The sample shows 410,000 or so distinct CDR3 sequences, under 15% of them seen only once. Patients with ophthalmopathy all had a Clinical Activity Score of at least 3, a NOSPECS grade of at least 4 and duration under 3 months. Using around 10 ml of fresh peripheral blood, PBMCs were prepared. This receptor was identified in a man aged 18 to 29 with Graves' ophthalmopathy. The source material was blood. The rearrangement uses TRBV2 and TRBJ2-7; maybe TRBD1 (5 bases). Here the CDR3 DNA reads TGTGCCAGCAGTGAGGGGCCAGTGCTACGGCAGTACTTC. The encoded protein is CASSEGPVLRQYF.